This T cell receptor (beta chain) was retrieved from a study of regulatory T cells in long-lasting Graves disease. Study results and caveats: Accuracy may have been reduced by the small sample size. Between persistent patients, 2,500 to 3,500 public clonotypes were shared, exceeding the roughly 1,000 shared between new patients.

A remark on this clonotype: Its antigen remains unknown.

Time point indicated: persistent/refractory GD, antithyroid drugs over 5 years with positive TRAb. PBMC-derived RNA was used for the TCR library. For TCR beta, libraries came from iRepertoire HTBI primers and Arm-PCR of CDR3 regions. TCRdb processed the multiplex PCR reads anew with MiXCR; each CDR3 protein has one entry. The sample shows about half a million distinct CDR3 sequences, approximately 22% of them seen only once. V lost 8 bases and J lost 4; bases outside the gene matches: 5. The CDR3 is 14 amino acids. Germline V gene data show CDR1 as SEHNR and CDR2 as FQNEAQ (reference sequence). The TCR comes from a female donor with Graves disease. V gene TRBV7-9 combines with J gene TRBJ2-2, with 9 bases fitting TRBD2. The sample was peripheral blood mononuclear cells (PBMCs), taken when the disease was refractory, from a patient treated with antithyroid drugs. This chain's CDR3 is CASLAGQFTGELFF. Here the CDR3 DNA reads TGTGCCAGCCTAGCGGGACAATTCACCGGGGAGCTGTTTTTT.